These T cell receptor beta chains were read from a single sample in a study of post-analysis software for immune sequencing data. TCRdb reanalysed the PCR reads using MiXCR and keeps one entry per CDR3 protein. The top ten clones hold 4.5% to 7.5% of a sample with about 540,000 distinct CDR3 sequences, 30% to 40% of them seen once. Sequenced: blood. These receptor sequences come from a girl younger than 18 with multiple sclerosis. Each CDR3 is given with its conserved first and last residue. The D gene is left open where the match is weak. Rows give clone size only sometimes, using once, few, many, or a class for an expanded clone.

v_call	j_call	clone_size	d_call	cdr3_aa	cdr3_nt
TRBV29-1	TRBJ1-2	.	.	CSPYQVDGGYTF	TGCAGCCCATACCAGGTGGATGGGGGCTACACCTTC
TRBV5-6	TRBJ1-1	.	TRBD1	CASSVTGTGFTEAFF	TGTGCCAGCAGCGTGACCGGGACAGGGTTCACTGAAGCTTTCTTT
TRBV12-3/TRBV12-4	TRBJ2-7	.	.	CASSRTRNYEQYF	TGTGCCAGCAGCCGTACCAGGAATTACGAGCAGTACTTC
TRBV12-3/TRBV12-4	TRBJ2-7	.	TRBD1	CASRRRQGPRDEQYF	TGTGCCAGCAGACGAAGACAGGGCCCGAGGGACGAGCAGTACTTC
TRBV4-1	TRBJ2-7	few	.	CASSQDAGVPREQYF	TGCGCCAGCAGCCAAGACGCAGGCGTCCCCCGCGAGCAGTACTTC
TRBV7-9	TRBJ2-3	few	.	CASSLDGRNTDTQYF	TGTGCCAGCAGCTTAGACGGGCGGAACACAGATACGCAGTATTTT
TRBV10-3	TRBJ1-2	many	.	CAISGGGGYTF	TGTGCCATCAGTGGGGGTGGCGGCTACACCTTC
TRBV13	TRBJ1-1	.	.	CASSPRDAYAEAFF	TGTGCCAGCAGCCCAAGGGACGCCTACGCTGAAGCTTTCTTT
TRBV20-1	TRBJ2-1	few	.	CSAWKGRDNEQFF	TGCAGTGCTTGGAAGGGGCGGGACAATGAGCAGTTCTTC
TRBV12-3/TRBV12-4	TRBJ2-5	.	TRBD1	CASSFYGRGLGETQYF	TGTGCCAGCAGTTTTTATGGCAGGGGGCTAGGGGAGACCCAGTACTTC
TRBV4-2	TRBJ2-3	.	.	CASSQLPLTSRASTDTQYF	TGTGCCAGCAGCCAACTGCCCTTAACTAGCAGAGCAAGCACAGATACGCAGTATTTT
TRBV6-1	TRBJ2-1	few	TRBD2	CASRATSGGLYNEQFF	TGTGCCAGCAGGGCGACTAGCGGGGGGCTGTACAATGAGCAGTTCTTC
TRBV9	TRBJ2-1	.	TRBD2	CASSVRSGGRDEQFF	TGTGCCAGCAGCGTACGGAGCGGGGGTAGGGATGAGCAGTTCTTC
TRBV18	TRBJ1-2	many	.	CASSPQGNYGYTF	TGTGCCAGCAGTCCACAGGGAAACTATGGCTACACCTTC
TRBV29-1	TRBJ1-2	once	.	CSVPTEEVGYTF	TGCAGCGTCCCTACCGAGGAGGTCGGCTACACCTTC
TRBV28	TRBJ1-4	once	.	CASVGGFEKLFF	TGTGCCAGCGTGGGAGGGTTTGAAAAACTGTTTTTT
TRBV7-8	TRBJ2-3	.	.	CASSFTTVDTQYF	TGTGCCAGCAGCTTTACGACAGTAGATACGCAGTATTTT
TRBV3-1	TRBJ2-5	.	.	CASSQESTSWETQYF	TGTGCCAGCAGCCAAGAATCAACTAGTTGGGAGACCCAGTACTTC
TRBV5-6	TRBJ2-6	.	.	CASSLFISGANVPTF	TGTGCCAGCAGCTTATTCATATCTGGGGCCAACGTCCCGACTTTC
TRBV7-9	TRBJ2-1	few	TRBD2	CASSYRTSGVSSEQFF	TGTGCCAGCAGCTACCGGACTAGCGGGGTTTCAAGTGAGCAGTTCTTC
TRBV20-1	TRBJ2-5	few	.	CSAPPAGLKETQYF	TGCAGTGCCCCCCCAGCAGGGTTAAAAGAGACCCAGTACTTC
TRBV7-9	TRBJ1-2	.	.	CASSSQLQGNYGYTF	TGTGCCAGCAGCTCACAATTACAGGGAAACTATGGCTACACCTTC
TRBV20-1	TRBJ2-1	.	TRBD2	CSAMRTSGWNEQFF	TGCAGTGCCATGAGGACTAGCGGCTGGAATGAGCAGTTCTTC
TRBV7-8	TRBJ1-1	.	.	CASSDVNTEAFF	TGTGCCAGCAGCGACGTGAACACTGAAGCTTTCTTT
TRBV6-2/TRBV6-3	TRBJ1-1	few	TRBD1	CASSFRQGHTEAFF	TGTGCCAGCAGCTTCCGACAGGGACACACTGAAGCTTTCTTT
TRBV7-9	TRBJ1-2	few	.	CASSWDIGGYTF	TGTGCCAGCAGCTGGGACATTGGCGGCTACACCTTC
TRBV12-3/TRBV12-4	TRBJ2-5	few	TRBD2	CASSITSGGATGRTQYF	TGTGCCAGCAGTATAACTAGCGGGGGAGCGACCGGGAGGACCCAGTACTTC
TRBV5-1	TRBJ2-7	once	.	CASSWADRPYEQYF	TGCGCCAGCAGCTGGGCCGACAGGCCCTACGAGCAGTACTTC
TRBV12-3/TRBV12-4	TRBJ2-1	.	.	CASSLRSDYNEQFF	TGTGCCAGCAGTTTACGCTCGGACTACAATGAGCAGTTCTTC
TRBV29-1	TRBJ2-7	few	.	CSVVFDGSSYEQYF	TGCAGCGTTGTTTTTGACGGGAGCTCCTACGAGCAGTACTTC
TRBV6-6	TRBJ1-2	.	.	CASRSTANYGYTF	TGTGCCAGCAGATCGACGGCTAACTATGGCTACACCTTC